This T cell receptor (beta chain) was identified in a study of cytomegalovirus exposure and HLA in healthy donors. Study results and limitations: Accurate HLA-A and HLA-B prediction from TCR beta sequences was reported for most subjects. Later on, an analysis showed TCR association rates differing by HLA locus, with DRB1 the most and HLA-C the fewest. Specificity for CMV antigens was confirmed in vitro for a few of the CMV-associated chains.

CDR1 KGHSH and CDR2 LQKENI come from the germline V gene. V shed 3 bases and J shed 5 bases, with 10 bases lying between them. The CDR3 is made up of 13 amino acids. To note about this clone: What it binds is unknown. The same CDR3 also results from other DNA sequences found in this sample.

PCR amplification relied on 60 Vbeta primers (plus 13 Jbeta primers). Repertoires were generated with immunoSEQ multiplex PCR, while TCRdb's copy carries only in-frame clones and drops some. The table includes some 160,000 clones, around 80% detected once. Sequencing was performed on PBMCs. The rearrangement uses TRBV18 and TRBJ1-2; D might be TRBD1 (5 bases). This TCR was sampled from a woman in her 40s in good health and CMV-seronegative. The CDR3 DNA is TGTGCCAGCTCACCGCAGGGAGGGTATGGCTACACCTTC. Encoded protein: CASSPQGGYGYTF.